This T cell receptor beta chain came from a study of blood T cell repertoires in COVID-19. This table comes from immunoSEQ multiplex PCR, and its TCRdb copy is limited to in-frame clones, with some not included. The table includes about 89,000 clones, 70% to 80% detected once. V was shortened by 1 base and J by 3 bases, with 13 bases between the two germline ends. CDR1 KGHSH and CDR2 LQKENI come from the germline V gene. The CDR3 runs 16 residues. This TCR was sampled from a human donor in a cohort sampled during active COVID-19. The source material was peripheral blood. This chain connects TRBV18 to TRBJ2-1; D is unresolved. CDR3 sequence (DNA): TGTGCCAGCTCACCACTTCCACTGAGCAACTACAATGAGCAGTTCTTC. It specifies CASSPLPLSNYNEQFF.